This T cell receptor beta chain came from a study of blood T cell repertoires in COVID-19. Across the study: From T cells, B-cell-depleted T cells, or PBMCs came the material, which was cDNA or gDNA.

Some clones are missing from TCRdb's copy, which holds only in-frame ones; the method was immunoSEQ multiplex PCR. This sample carries 200,000 to 250,000 clones, about 84% of them seen once, and the ten largest clones take approximately 6.2%. The germline V gene has CDR1 LNHNV and CDR2 YYDKDF (reference sequence). The germline V and J ends were trimmed by 8 bases and 0 bases, with 23 bases remaining between them. CDR3 length: 18 amino acids. This clonotype originated in a woman older than 75 with COVID-19, enrolled during active disease. The sample taken for sequencing was peripheral blood. V gene TRBV15 combines with J gene TRBJ1-3, with D possibly TRBD1 on 6 matching bases. For the CDR3, the DNA is TGTGCCACCTCGGGGGGGGCCCTGTCAACCTCCTCTGGAAACACCATATATTTT. Translated, it gives CATSGGALSTSSGNTIYF.